Listed below are T cell receptor beta chains from one sample, sequenced in a study of beta chain features in type 1 diabetes. This table comes from immunoSEQ multiplex PCR, and its TCRdb copy is limited to in-frame clones, with some not included. The data contain about half a million clones, around 10% of them singletons. The material sequenced was naive CD4+ T cells from blood. Receptors originate from a woman aged 18-29 years in good health. The CDR3 runs from the conserved cysteine through the conserved F or W. The D gene is left open where the match is weak. Not every row has a clone size; where given, it reads once, few, many or a size class.

clone_size,cdr3_length,v_call,j_call,d_call,cdr3_nt,cdr3_aa
few,16,TRBV7-3,TRBJ2-3,TRBD2,TGTGCCAGCAGCTTGACAAGCGGGGCCAGCACAGATACGCAGTATTTT,CASSLTSGASTDTQYF
few,14,TRBV29-1,TRBJ2-3,.,TGCAGCACTCGGGGGGCCACAGACACAGATACGCAGTATTTT,CSTRGATDTDTQYF
few,15,TRBV25-1,TRBJ1-1,.,TGTGCCAGCAGTGACACAGGGAAGCTTCTCACTGAAGCTTTCTTT,CASSDTGKLLTEAFF
few,15,TRBV5-1,TRBJ1-1,TRBD1,TGCGCCAGCAGCACTAACCCGGGACAGGGCTCTGAAGCTTTCTTT,CASSTNPGQGSEAFF
few,15,TRBV9,TRBJ2-1,.,TGTGCCAGCACCGAGATGGGGGACCACTACAATGAGCAGTTCTTC,CASTEMGDHYNEQFF
few,14,TRBV5-1,TRBJ2-3,TRBD1,TGCGCCAGCAATCTCATGGACAGGGCAGATACGCAGTATTTT,CASNLMDRADTQYF
.,15,TRBV5-4,TRBJ2-1,TRBD2,TGTGCCAGCAGCCCACGACTAGCCCCCCCCAATGAGCAGTTCTTC,CASSPRLAPPNEQFF
.,15,TRBV9,TRBJ2-1,.,TGTGCCAGCAGCGCAGAGGGCAGAGAAAGCAATGAGCAGTTCTTC,CASSAEGRESNEQFF
few,16,TRBV4-1,TRBJ2-6,.,TGCGCCAGCAGCCAAGTAGGCAGGGCTGGGGCCAACGTCCTGACTTTC,CASSQVGRAGANVLTF
.,14,TRBV19,TRBJ2-7,.,TGTGCCAGTAGTATCTCACAGGGACCGTACGAGCAGTACTTC,CASSISQGPYEQYF
.,19,TRBV18,TRBJ2-5,TRBD1,TGTGCCAGCTCACCACCCCCCGGGACAGGGGGCGTGTTAAAAGAGACCCAGTACTTC,CASSPPPGTGGVLKETQYF
.,15,TRBV5-6,TRBJ2-3,TRBD1,TGTGCCAGCAGCTTCGGGACAGGAGTCACAGATACGCAGTATTTT,CASSFGTGVTDTQYF
.,12,TRBV30,TRBJ1-2,.,TGTGCCTGGGACAGTACCTACTATGGCTACACCTTC,CAWDSTYYGYTF
few,13,TRBV25-1,TRBJ2-7,.,TGTGCCAGCAGTCTCTCCGGGGGCCACGAGCAGTACTTC,CASSLSGGHEQYF
few,13,TRBV29-1,TRBJ1-2,TRBD1,TGCAGCGGTGGACAGGGCGGACCATATGGCTACACCTTC,CSGGQGGPYGYTF
.,15,TRBV2,TRBJ2-5,TRBD1,TGTGCCAGCAGTGCGGGGACAGGGGGCGGGAAGACCCAGTACTTC,CASSAGTGGGKTQYF
many,15,TRBV21-1,TRBJ2-1,.,TGTGCCAGCAGCAAAGCGCAGGTTGAACGGACAGAGCAGTTCTTC,CASSKAQVERTEQFF
few,12,TRBV2,TRBJ1-2,.,TGTGCCAGCCCGGGCAGAGAATATGGCTACACCTTC,CASPGREYGYTF
.,12,TRBV7-2,TRBJ2-1,.,TGTGCCAGCAGCTGGGTCGGCAATGAGCAGTTCTTC,CASSWVGNEQFF
few,12,TRBV23-1,TRBJ2-1,.,TGCGCCAGCAGTCTAGGTTGCAATGAGCAGTTCTTC,CASSLGCNEQFF
.,15,TRBV12-5,TRBJ1-1,TRBD1,TGTGCTAGTGCCCGCGGACAGGGGCCGAACACTGAAGCTTTCTTT,CASARGQGPNTEAFF
few,12,TRBV11-2,TRBJ2-3,.,TGTGCCAGCAGCTTAACGGCTTTGGCGCAGTATTTT,CASSLTALAQYF
many,12,TRBV29-1,TRBJ2-7,.,TGCAGCGTTATTATGGGGGTCTACGAGCAGTACTTC,CSVIMGVYEQYF
.,17,TRBV7-2,TRBJ1-6,.,TGTGCCAGCAGACTCCCATACCAGGGGCAGGGTAATTCACCCCTCCACTTT,CASRLPYQGQGNSPLHF
.,14,TRBV6-6,TRBJ2-5,.,TGTGCCAGCAGTTACTCCAGGGGCCAAGAGACCCAGTACTTC,CASSYSRGQETQYF
.,14,TRBV29-1,TRBJ2-7,TRBD1,TGCAGCGCCAAACCGGGACAGGGTGGCTACGAGCAGTACTTC,CSAKPGQGGYEQYF
few,16,TRBV4-1,TRBJ2-1,TRBD2,TGCGCCAGCAGCCAAGATTTTACTAGCGCCTACAATGAGCAGTTCTTC,CASSQDFTSAYNEQFF
few,16,TRBV7-9,TRBJ2-1,.,TGTGCCAGCAGCGGAGGGACGTGGAGCTCCTACAATGAGCAGTTCTTC,CASSGGTWSSYNEQFF
.,16,TRBV15,TRBJ1-2,.,TGTGCCACCAGCAGTGGGATAGGGCCCCGTGGGTATGGCTACACCTTC,CATSSGIGPRGYGYTF
few,13,TRBV9,TRBJ2-3,.,TGTGCCAGCAGCGCTTCGACGGGAGATACGCAGTATTTT,CASSASTGDTQYF
few,15,TRBV23-1,TRBJ2-2,.,TGCGCCAGCAGTCAATCTGGGCCAACTTACGGGGAGCTGTTTTTT,CASSQSGPTYGELFF
few,16,TRBV7-2,TRBJ2-7,TRBD2,TGTGCCAGCAGCGGTCAAGGGACTAGCGGCTCCTACGAGCAGTACTTC,CASSGQGTSGSYEQYF
many,17,TRBV14,TRBJ2-4,.,TGTGCCAGCAGCCAAGATACGGCGCTGCGGGGCAAAAACATTCAGTACTTC,CASSQDTALRGKNIQYF
few,15,TRBV5-1,TRBJ2-1,.,TGCGCCAGCAGCTTGGGGGACGGAGCCTACAATGAGCAGTTCTTC,CASSLGDGAYNEQFF
.,13,TRBV7-9,TRBJ2-5,.,TGTGCCAGCAGCTTATCTGGGGAAGAGACCCAGTACTTC,CASSLSGEETQYF
few,14,TRBV5-4,TRBJ2-3,TRBD1,TGTGCCAGCAGCGCTGGACAGGGGGCCGATACGCAGTATTTT,CASSAGQGADTQYF
.,15,TRBV10-3,TRBJ1-1,.,TGTGCCATCAGTGAGTCGAGACAGGTAGTCACTGAAGCTTTCTTT,CAISESRQVVTEAFF
few,14,TRBV6-6,TRBJ2-4,TRBD2,TGTGCCAGCAGTTCCGGGACTACCAAAAACATTCAGTACTTC,CASSSGTTKNIQYF
.,15,TRBV25-1,TRBJ2-7,.,TGTGCCAGCAGTGGGCCCGGGACTGGAGGTCACGAGCAGTACTTC,CASSGPGTGGHEQYF
few,13,TRBV2,TRBJ2-1,.,TGTGCCAGCAGTGAAGCACCCGGGGGTGAGCAGTTCTTC,CASSEAPGGEQFF
few,13,TRBV15,TRBJ2-7,.,TGTGCCACCAGCAGAGATCGAGGCGAAGAGCAGTACTTC,CATSRDRGEEQYF
.,14,TRBV7-9,TRBJ1-1,.,TGTGCCAGCAGCCCTGGGACGGTGAACACTGAAGCTTTCTTT,CASSPGTVNTEAFF
.,16,TRBV7-2,TRBJ2-7,TRBD2,TGTGCCAGCAGCCATGAACGGGCGGGAGGCTCCTACGAGCAGTACTTC,CASSHERAGGSYEQYF
few,15,TRBV5-4,TRBJ1-6,TRBD1,TGTGCCAGCAGCTTGGAGGGACAGGCGAATTCACCCCTCCACTTT,CASSLEGQANSPLHF
.,16,TRBV4-2,TRBJ2-1,TRBD1,TGTGCCAGCAGCCCAACGGGACAGGTTCTTGGTGATGAGCAGTTCTTC,CASSPTGQVLGDEQFF
few,16,TRBV14,TRBJ2-3,.,TGTGCCAGCAGCCAAGATAACCACCTGGGCACAGATACGCAGTATTTT,CASSQDNHLGTDTQYF
.,12,TRBV11-3,TRBJ2-2,.,TGTGCCAGCAGCTTAAAGACCGGGGAGCTGTTTTTT,CASSLKTGELFF
few,13,TRBV2,TRBJ2-5,TRBD1,TGTGCCAGCCGGACAGGGTCTCAGGGGACCCAGTACTTC,CASRTGSQGTQYF
.,16,TRBV4-1,TRBJ2-6,.,TGCGCCAGCAGCCAAGGGGTAGGGGCTGGGGCCAACGTCCTGACTTTC,CASSQGVGAGANVLTF
few,13,TRBV28,TRBJ1-2,TRBD1,TGTGCCAGCACGGGACAGGGTAACTATGGCTACACCTTC,CASTGQGNYGYTF
.,15,TRBV6-5,TRBJ2-1,TRBD1,TGTGCCAGCTCCCTGGACAGGGCCCCCTACAATGAGCAGTTCTTC,CASSLDRAPYNEQFF
.,18,TRBV4-2,TRBJ2-3,TRBD2,TGTGCCAGCAGCGAGGGCCCTAGCGGAAAAGCTAGCACAGATACGCAGTATTTT,CASSEGPSGKASTDTQYF
once,14,TRBV6-5,TRBJ2-5,.,TGTGCCAGCAGTTACTCGAGAGGAGGAGAGACCCAGTACTTC,CASSYSRGGETQYF
.,15,TRBV4-2,TRBJ1-3,.,TGTGCCAGCAGCCAAGATTTGTTCTCTGGAAACACCATATATTTT,CASSQDLFSGNTIYF
.,11,TRBV7-9,TRBJ2-7,.,TGTGCCAGCAGCTTAGGTGTCGAGCAGTACTTC,CASSLGVEQYF